This T cell receptor (beta chain) was captured in a study of read filtering for tumor transcriptome and immune sequencing. The overall study: Revised staging placed 8 or 9 patients in R-ISS I, about 17 in II, 7 in III. Transcriptome libraries were built from DNase-treated RNA.

A remark on this clonotype: This may come from a read error, since a much larger clone is one base off.

From around 0.4 ug of RNA, a library with molecular barcoded alpha/delta and beta/gamma adaptors was made. TCRdb used MiXCR to reprocess the reads, holding one entry per CDR3 protein. This table has more than 30,000 distinct CDR3 sequences, around a sixth appearing once. The CDR3 is made up of 11 amino acids. Germline-derived CDR1 and CDR2 are SGHRS and YFSETQ. The clonotype was recovered from a donor at least 40 years old with multiple myeloma. Source material: a population of CD138-negative cells sorted from bone marrow. V gene TRBV5-1 combines with J gene TRBJ2-3; a weak D match, TRBD1 (6 bases). CDR3 sequence: CVSSGQSTQYF. The CDR3, as DNA: TGCGTCAGCAGCGGACAGAGTACGCAGTATTTT.